These T cell receptor beta chains were read from a single sample in a study of blood T cell repertoires in COVID-19. Produced via immunoSEQ multiplex PCR; TCRdb's table is partial and in-frame only. The repertoire holds about 250,000 clones, with roughly 88% as singletons. The sequencing sample was made of peripheral blood. The receptors shown here come from a man older than 75 with acute or convalescent COVID-19. Each CDR3 is given with its conserved first and last residue. Fields, in order: J gene, D gene, clone size, V gene, CDR3 protein, CDR3 DNA. The D gene is left open where the match is weak. Size values are once, few and many counts, or a class for expanded clones, and some rows have none.

j_call: TRBJ2-7; d_call: NA; clone_size: NA; v_call: TRBV6-5; cdr3_aa: CASSYSYARGEQYF; cdr3_nt: TGTGCCAGCAGTTACTCGTATGCTAGGGGTGAGCAGTACTTC
j_call: TRBJ2-3; d_call: NA; clone_size: NA; v_call: TRBV29-1; cdr3_aa: CSVEAAGTADTQYF; cdr3_nt: TGCAGCGTTGAAGCGGCAGGGACTGCAGATACGCAGTATTTT
j_call: TRBJ1-1; d_call: TRBD1; clone_size: once; v_call: TRBV5-6; cdr3_aa: CASSKPTGVVNTEAFF; cdr3_nt: TGTGCCAGCAGCAAACCGACAGGGGTGGTGAACACTGAAGCTTTCTTT
j_call: TRBJ2-7; d_call: TRBD2; clone_size: NA; v_call: TRBV6-5; cdr3_aa: CASNQIAGGPYEQYF; cdr3_nt: TGTGCCAGCAACCAGATAGCGGGGGGGCCCTACGAGCAGTACTTC
j_call: TRBJ1-1; d_call: NA; clone_size: NA; v_call: TRBV9; cdr3_aa: CASSVDRETEAFF; cdr3_nt: TGTGCCAGCAGCGTAGACAGGGAAACTGAAGCTTTCTTT
j_call: TRBJ2-3; d_call: NA; clone_size: NA; v_call: TRBV5-1; cdr3_aa: CASTLGISDTQYF; cdr3_nt: TGCGCCAGCACCTTGGGTATTTCAGATACGCAGTATTTT
j_call: TRBJ1-6; d_call: TRBD1; clone_size: NA; v_call: TRBV5-1; cdr3_aa: CASSQPSDRTGVSPLHF; cdr3_nt: TGCGCCAGCAGTCAGCCATCCGACCGGACAGGGGTTTCACCCCTCCACTTT
j_call: TRBJ1-2; d_call: TRBD1; clone_size: NA; v_call: TRBV5-6; cdr3_aa: CASSLQGSFGYTF; cdr3_nt: TGTGCCAGCAGTTTACAGGGGTCTTTCGGCTACACCTTC
j_call: TRBJ1-2; d_call: NA; clone_size: NA; v_call: TRBV18; cdr3_aa: CASSPLDSPSYGYTF; cdr3_nt: TGTGCCAGCTCACCACTCGACAGCCCGTCCTATGGCTACACCTTC
j_call: TRBJ2-5; d_call: NA; clone_size: once; v_call: TRBV6-5; cdr3_aa: CASSSEWANRETQYF; cdr3_nt: TGTGCCAGCAGTTCCGAATGGGCCAATAGAGAGACCCAGTACTTC
j_call: TRBJ1-2; d_call: NA; clone_size: NA; v_call: TRBV18; cdr3_aa: CASSPDLERGYTF; cdr3_nt: TGTGCCAGCTCACCAGACTTAGAGCGGGGCTACACCTTC
j_call: TRBJ1-2; d_call: NA; clone_size: NA; v_call: TRBV6-5; cdr3_aa: CASGVAGTLYGYTF; cdr3_nt: TGTGCCAGCGGAGTTGCCGGGACTCTTTATGGCTACACCTTC
j_call: TRBJ2-4; d_call: TRBD1; clone_size: NA; v_call: TRBV29-1; cdr3_aa: CSVTTGTGPNIQYF; cdr3_nt: TGCAGCGTTACTACCGGGACAGGACCCAACATTCAGTACTTC
j_call: TRBJ2-1; d_call: TRBD2; clone_size: once; v_call: TRBV29-1; cdr3_aa: CSASGLAGTNEQFF; cdr3_nt: TGCAGCGCGTCTGGACTAGCGGGGACTAATGAGCAGTTCTTC
j_call: TRBJ1-2; d_call: TRBD1; clone_size: NA; v_call: TRBV3-1/TRBV3-2; cdr3_aa: CASSQESYRGNYGYTF; cdr3_nt: TGTGCCAGCAGCCAAGAATCCTACAGGGGGAACTATGGCTACACCTTC
j_call: TRBJ2-7; d_call: TRBD1; clone_size: NA; v_call: TRBV19; cdr3_aa: CASSTPPGQGKHEQYF; cdr3_nt: TGTGCCAGTAGTACGCCCCCGGGACAGGGAAAACACGAGCAGTACTTC
j_call: TRBJ2-3; d_call: TRBD2; clone_size: NA; v_call: TRBV18; cdr3_aa: CASSPPGLAGRGTDTQYF; cdr3_nt: TGTGCCAGCTCACCACCTGGCCTAGCGGGTCGTGGCACAGATACGCAGTATTTT
j_call: TRBJ2-2; d_call: TRBD1; clone_size: NA; v_call: TRBV7-2; cdr3_aa: CASSPQGAIAGELFF; cdr3_nt: TGTGCCAGCAGTCCTCAGGGGGCGATCGCCGGGGAGCTGTTTTTT
j_call: TRBJ2-1; d_call: NA; clone_size: NA; v_call: TRBV19; cdr3_aa: CASSQQGFNEQFF; cdr3_nt: TGTGCCAGTAGTCAACAGGGATTTAATGAGCAGTTCTTC
j_call: TRBJ2-3; d_call: NA; clone_size: NA; v_call: TRBV3-1/TRBV3-2; cdr3_aa: CASSQYLADTQYF; cdr3_nt: TGTGCCAGCAGCCAATACTTGGCAGATACGCAGTATTTT
j_call: TRBJ2-7; d_call: NA; clone_size: once; v_call: TRBV9; cdr3_aa: CASSTDVAYEQYF; cdr3_nt: TGTGCCAGCAGCACAGACGTCGCCTACGAGCAGTACTTC
j_call: TRBJ1-2; d_call: NA; clone_size: NA; v_call: TRBV7-2; cdr3_aa: CASSLVIANYGYTF; cdr3_nt: TGTGCCAGCAGCTTAGTCATAGCTAACTATGGCTACACCTTC
j_call: TRBJ2-7; d_call: NA; clone_size: few; v_call: TRBV7-9; cdr3_aa: CASSPGPSLYYEQYF; cdr3_nt: TGTGCCAGCAGCCCTGGGCCATCCCTCTACTACGAGCAGTACTTC
j_call: TRBJ2-1; d_call: TRBD2; clone_size: NA; v_call: TRBV4-3; cdr3_aa: CASSQGLAVNNEQFF; cdr3_nt: TGCGCCAGCAGCCAAGGACTAGCGGTAAACAATGAGCAGTTCTTC
j_call: TRBJ1-3; d_call: NA; clone_size: NA; v_call: TRBV11-2; cdr3_aa: CASSLGPGGTIYF; cdr3_nt: TGTGCCAGCAGCTTAGGGCCGGGGGGCACCATATATTTT
j_call: TRBJ2-3; d_call: NA; clone_size: NA; v_call: TRBV19; cdr3_aa: CASAIRQGGDTQYF; cdr3_nt: TGTGCCAGCGCTATCAGGCAGGGTGGGGATACGCAGTATTTT
j_call: TRBJ1-5; d_call: NA; clone_size: NA; v_call: TRBV3-1/TRBV3-2; cdr3_aa: CASSQGVRNSNQPQHF; cdr3_nt: TGTGCCAGCAGCCAAGGGGTGCGGAATAGCAATCAGCCCCAGCATTTT
j_call: TRBJ1-2; d_call: NA; clone_size: NA; v_call: TRBV18; cdr3_aa: CASSQPGQKLANYGYTF; cdr3_nt: TGTGCCAGCTCACAACCGGGACAAAAGTTAGCTAACTATGGCTACACCTTC
j_call: TRBJ2-5; d_call: NA; clone_size: NA; v_call: TRBV18; cdr3_aa: CASSPNGGAEETQYF; cdr3_nt: TGTGCCAGCTCACCAAATGGGGGGGCGGAAGAGACCCAGTACTTC
j_call: TRBJ1-2; d_call: TRBD1; clone_size: NA; v_call: TRBV3-1/TRBV3-2; cdr3_aa: CASSQRQGSGYTF; cdr3_nt: TGTGCCAGCAGCCAACGACAGGGGAGCGGCTACACCTTC
j_call: TRBJ2-3; d_call: NA; clone_size: NA; v_call: TRBV2; cdr3_aa: CASSLQGAYSSTDTQYF; cdr3_nt: TGTGCCAGCAGTTTACAAGGGGCATATTCTAGCACAGATACGCAGTATTTT
j_call: TRBJ2-1; d_call: NA; clone_size: NA; v_call: TRBV13; cdr3_aa: CASSPDRYNEQFF; cdr3_nt: TGTGCCAGCAGCCCGGACAGATACAATGAGCAGTTCTTC
j_call: TRBJ2-1; d_call: TRBD2; clone_size: NA; v_call: TRBV6-1; cdr3_aa: CASSVFSPGGRVPSNEQFF; cdr3_nt: TGTGCCAGCAGTGTGTTCTCCCCGGGCGGGAGGGTCCCCAGCAATGAGCAGTTCTTC
j_call: TRBJ1-1; d_call: NA; clone_size: NA; v_call: TRBV27; cdr3_aa: CASSLSGGYTEAFF; cdr3_nt: TGTGCCAGCAGTTTATCTGGGGGGTATACTGAAGCTTTCTTT
j_call: TRBJ1-2; d_call: NA; clone_size: NA; v_call: TRBV3-1/TRBV3-2; cdr3_aa: CASSPLGQTFYGYTF; cdr3_nt: TGTGCCAGCAGTCCACTCGGACAGACATTCTATGGCTACACCTTC
j_call: TRBJ2-7; d_call: TRBD1; clone_size: NA; v_call: TRBV4-3; cdr3_aa: CASSKTGTGDYEQYF; cdr3_nt: TGCGCCAGCAGCAAAACCGGGACAGGGGACTACGAGCAGTACTTC
j_call: TRBJ1-5; d_call: NA; clone_size: NA; v_call: TRBV6-6; cdr3_aa: CASSNTGLSNQPQHF; cdr3_nt: TGTGCCAGCAGTAACACGGGACTTAGCAATCAGCCCCAGCATTTT
j_call: TRBJ2-3; d_call: TRBD1; clone_size: NA; v_call: TRBV7-9; cdr3_aa: CASSLPTGGTDTQYF; cdr3_nt: TGTGCCAGCAGCTTACCCACAGGGGGCACAGATACGCAGTATTTT
j_call: TRBJ2-5; d_call: NA; clone_size: NA; v_call: TRBV7-8; cdr3_aa: CASSLASGGVSYQETQYF; cdr3_nt: TGTGCCAGCAGCTTAGCTAGCGGAGGAGTATCGTACCAAGAGACCCAGTACTTC
j_call: TRBJ2-2; d_call: TRBD1; clone_size: once; v_call: TRBV19; cdr3_aa: CASGTDRAGELFF; cdr3_nt: TGTGCCAGCGGGACAGATCGGGCCGGGGAGCTGTTTTTT
j_call: TRBJ1-2; d_call: NA; clone_size: NA; v_call: TRBV28; cdr3_aa: CASSLPKLMDYGYTF; cdr3_nt: TGTGCCAGCAGTTTACCCAAACTAATGGACTATGGCTACACCTTC
j_call: TRBJ2-3; d_call: NA; clone_size: NA; v_call: TRBV7-8; cdr3_aa: CASSPWTSQNTQYF; cdr3_nt: TGTGCCAGCAGCCCGTGGACAAGTCAGAATACGCAGTATTTT
j_call: TRBJ2-3; d_call: NA; clone_size: NA; v_call: TRBV24-1; cdr3_aa: CATSGAGEETDTQYF; cdr3_nt: TGTGCCACCAGTGGAGCTGGGGAGGAAACAGATACGCAGTATTTT
j_call: TRBJ2-7; d_call: NA; clone_size: NA; v_call: TRBV10-2; cdr3_aa: CASSESRVFETYEQYF; cdr3_nt: TGCGCCAGCAGTGAGTCGAGGGTTTTCGAAACTTACGAGCAGTACTTC
j_call: TRBJ1-1; d_call: TRBD1; clone_size: few; v_call: TRBV5-8; cdr3_aa: CASSPGQVNTEAFF; cdr3_nt: TGTGCCAGCAGCCCTGGACAGGTGAACACTGAAGCTTTCTTT